Listed below are T cell receptor beta chains from one sample, sequenced in a study of T cell responses to AZD1222 COVID-19 vaccine. Clones were sequenced by immunoSEQ multiplex PCR, and TCRdb holds only the in-frame ones, with some missing. This sample yields some 140,000 clones, of which roughly nine tenths are seen a single time; 4.5% to 6% belongs to the top ten. Sequences were derived from peripheral blood, sampled on day 0 of MenACWY control vaccination. The receptors derive from an adult in good health. Both conserved end residues are part of each CDR3. D genes are given only for firm matches. Expanded clones get a size class; other rows say once, few or many, or leave the size out.

d_call,j_call,clone_size,v_call,cdr3_aa,cdr3_nt
.,TRBJ2-6,.,TRBV10-3,CAISESSSGANVLTF,TGTGCCATCAGTGAGTCAAGCTCTGGGGCCAACGTCCTGACTTTC
TRBD1,TRBJ1-6,.,TRBV24-1,CATSDPATGGRLHF,TGTGCCACCAGTGACCCCGCAACAGGGGGACGCCTCCACTTT
.,TRBJ1-1,few,TRBV11-2,CASSLQLMNTEAFF,TGTGCCAGCAGCTTACAGCTCATGAACACTGAAGCTTTCTTT
.,TRBJ1-2,.,TRBV28,CASSFGSKGDGYTF,TGTGCCAGCAGTTTTGGGTCCAAAGGGGATGGCTACACCTTC
.,TRBJ1-2,.,TRBV10-3,CAISDYGAYGYTF,TGTGCCATCAGTGATTACGGAGCCTATGGCTACACCTTC
TRBD1,TRBJ2-3,once,TRBV19,CASRQGITADTQYF,TGTGCCAGTAGACAGGGGATAACGGCAGATACGCAGTATTTT
.,TRBJ1-5,.,TRBV28,CASSLGGAGNQPQHF,TGTGCCAGCAGTTTAGGAGGGGCAGGCAATCAGCCCCAGCATTTT
TRBD1,TRBJ2-1,few,TRBV6-5,CASSYRTGVVNEQFF,TGTGCCAGCAGTTACCGGACAGGGGTTGTGAATGAGCAGTTCTTC
.,TRBJ1-4,.,TRBV29-1,CSVRYRDLRGEKLFF,TGCAGCGTTCGCTACCGGGACCTGAGGGGAGAAAAACTGTTTTTT
.,TRBJ1-5,.,TRBV27,CASSLLGSNQPQHF,TGTGCCAGCAGTCTCCTGGGAAGCAATCAGCCCCAGCATTTT
TRBD1,TRBJ2-2,once,TRBV7-9,CASSSDRANTGELFF,TGTGCCAGCAGCTCCGACAGGGCGAACACCGGGGAGCTGTTTTTT
.,TRBJ1-1,.,TRBV25-1,CASSGRGVGKTEAFF,TGTGCCAGCAGTGGGAGGGGAGTGGGGAAGACTGAAGCTTTCTTT
.,TRBJ1-3,.,TRBV9,CASSDIGTGNTIYF,TGTGCCAGCAGCGACATCGGGACTGGAAACACCATATATTTT
.,TRBJ1-5,few,TRBV28,CASSPVGVPQHF,TGTGCCAGCAGTCCCGTGGGCGTGCCCCAGCATTTT
.,TRBJ2-6,.,TRBV7-2,CASSLDVRAGANVLTF,TGTGCCAGCAGCTTAGATGTCCGCGCTGGGGCCAACGTCCTGACTTTC
TRBD1,TRBJ2-1,.,TRBV6-2/TRBV6-3,CASSRPPGTGGKGEQFF,TGTGCCAGCAGTCGGCCCCCCGGGACAGGGGGAAAGGGTGAGCAGTTCTTC
.,TRBJ1-2,.,TRBV28,CASSSDSNYGYTF,TGTGCCAGCAGTTCCGACAGTAACTATGGCTACACCTTC
.,TRBJ1-2,.,TRBV2,CASSERGDYGYTF,TGTGCCAGCAGTGAGCGGGGAGACTATGGCTACACCTTC
.,TRBJ1-1,.,TRBV2,CASPAGAPGLNTEAFF,TGTGCCAGCCCAGCCGGGGCCCCAGGGTTAAACACTGAAGCTTTCTTT
TRBD1,TRBJ2-6,.,TRBV5-1,CASSLEGTAASGANVLTF,TGCGCCAGCAGCTTGGAGGGGACAGCGGCTTCTGGGGCCAACGTCCTGACTTTC
.,TRBJ2-3,.,TRBV19,CASSPRGEDTQYF,TGTGCCAGTAGTCCTCGCGGGGAGGATACGCAGTATTTT
.,TRBJ1-3,.,TRBV11-2,CASSSLKASRDRPGNTIYF,TGTGCCAGCAGCTCACTAAAGGCGTCGAGAGATCGTCCTGGAAACACCATATATTTT
.,TRBJ1-1,.,TRBV12-3/TRBV12-4,CASSSDGNTEAFF,TGTGCCAGCAGCTCGGACGGGAACACTGAAGCTTTCTTT
.,TRBJ1-4,.,TRBV10-3,CAIRPGFNNEKLFF,TGTGCCATCAGGCCGGGATTTAATAATGAAAAACTGTTTTTT
.,TRBJ2-1,.,TRBV19,CASTSPRAYINEQFF,TGTGCCAGTACTAGCCCGCGGGCCTACATCAATGAGCAGTTCTTC
.,TRBJ1-6,.,TRBV3-1/TRBV3-2,CASSPLQWSNSPLHF,TGTGCCAGCAGCCCCCTACAGTGGAGTAATTCACCCCTCCACTTT
TRBD2,TRBJ2-1,.,TRBV6-5,CASRQGLAGRNEQFF,TGTGCCAGCAGACAAGGACTAGCGGGGAGGAATGAGCAGTTCTTC
.,TRBJ1-5,once,TRBV7-9,CASSSAGSNQPQHF,TGTGCCAGCAGCTCCGCAGGTAGCAATCAGCCCCAGCATTTT
.,TRBJ1-2,.,TRBV20-1,CSARDLVGYTF,TGCAGTGCTAGAGATCTCGTGGGCTACACCTTC
TRBD1,TRBJ1-6,.,TRBV28,CASRGIQGSPLHF,TGTGCCAGCAGGGGAATACAGGGGTCACCCCTCCACTTT
.,TRBJ2-2,.,TRBV27,CASSLRSGELFF,TGTGCCAGCAGTTTAAGGTCCGGGGAGCTGTTTTTT
TRBD2,TRBJ2-1,.,TRBV6-1,CASSEIAGSEQFF,TGTGCCAGCAGTGAAATAGCGGGATCTGAGCAGTTCTTC
.,TRBJ1-1,.,TRBV4-2,CASNSLRGAEAFF,TGTGCCAGCAATTCTCTCCGGGGGGCTGAAGCTTTCTTT
.,TRBJ1-2,.,TRBV6-5,CASSYDGNYGYTF,TGTGCCAGCAGTTACGACGGGAACTATGGCTACACCTTC
.,TRBJ1-4,.,TRBV30,CAWRRGGNEKLFF,TGTGCCTGGAGGCGGGGGGGTAATGAAAAACTGTTTTTT
.,TRBJ1-3,.,TRBV6-1,CASSEVNGGEPYSGNTIYF,TGTGCCAGCAGTGAAGTTAATGGGGGGGAACCCTACTCTGGAAACACCATATATTTT
.,TRBJ2-7,.,TRBV5-4,CASSLKGVPEQYF,TGTGCCAGCAGCTTGAAAGGGGTTCCCGAGCAGTACTTC
TRBD1,TRBJ1-2,.,TRBV6-5,CASRTTGVGYTF,TGTGCCAGCAGGACGACAGGGGTTGGCTACACCTTC